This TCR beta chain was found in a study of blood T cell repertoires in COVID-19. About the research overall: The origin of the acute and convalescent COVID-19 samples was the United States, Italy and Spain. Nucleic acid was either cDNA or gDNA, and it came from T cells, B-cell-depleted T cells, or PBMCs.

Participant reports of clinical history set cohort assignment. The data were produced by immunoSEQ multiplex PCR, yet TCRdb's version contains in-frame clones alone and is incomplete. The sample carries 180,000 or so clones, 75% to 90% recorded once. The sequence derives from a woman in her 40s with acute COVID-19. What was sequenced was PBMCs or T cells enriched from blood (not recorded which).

CDR3 DNA sequence: TGTGCCAGTTTTAGGAGGACAGGGAAGGCCTACGAGCAGTACTTC. Translated: CASFRRTGKAYEQYF. The chain recombines TRBV6-4 with TRBJ2-7; TRBD1 matches 8 bases. The V and J ends lost 9 bases and 2 bases, in that order; junction bases with no gene match: 12. The CDR3 spans 15 residues. Germline V lookup: CDR1 MRHNA, CDR2 SNTAGT.